This TCR beta chain originates from a study of T-cell memory formation after mild COVID-19. Trimming took 2 bases from V and 4 from J, leaving 10 bases between them. The CDR3 is 14 residues long. Germline V gene data show CDR1 as SGHRS and CDR2 as YFSETQ. Barcoded TCR alpha and TCR beta cDNA libraries with UMIs came from 5'RACE using constant-segment primers. One entry per CDR3 protein results from TCRdb running MiXCR on the 5' RACE reads. The sample shows roughly 310,000 distinct CDR3 sequences, more than 15% of them seen only once. The chain joins TRBV5-1 to TRBJ2-1, with D perhaps given as TRBD1 or TRBD2 (6 bases each). Sequenced material: PBMCs or a T cell subset sorted from them (not recorded which). The sequence was collected from a man aged 18 to 35 who had mild COVID-19 (a few samples of this study predate the infection). Cell type and time point are not known. The CDR3 loop reads CASSFGGQYNEQFF. CDR3 coding DNA: TGCGCCAGCAGCTTCGGGGGCCAATACAATGAGCAGTTCTTC.